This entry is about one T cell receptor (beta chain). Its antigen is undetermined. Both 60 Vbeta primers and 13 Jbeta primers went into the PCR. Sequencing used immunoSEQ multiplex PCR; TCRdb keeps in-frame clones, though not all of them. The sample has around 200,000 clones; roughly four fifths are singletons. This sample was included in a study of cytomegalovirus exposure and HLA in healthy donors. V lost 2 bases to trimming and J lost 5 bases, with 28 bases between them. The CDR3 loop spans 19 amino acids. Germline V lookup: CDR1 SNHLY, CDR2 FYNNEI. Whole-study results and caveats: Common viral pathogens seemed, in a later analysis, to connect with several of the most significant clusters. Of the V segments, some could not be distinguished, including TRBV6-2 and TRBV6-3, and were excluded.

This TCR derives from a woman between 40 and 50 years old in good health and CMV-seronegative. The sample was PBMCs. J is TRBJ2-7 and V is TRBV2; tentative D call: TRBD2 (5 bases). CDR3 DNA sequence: TGTGCCAGCAGTGAACTAGCCGATACCCTATTTGTAGTCTTGGACGAGCAGTACTTC. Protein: CASSELADTLFVVLDEQYF.